The T cell receptor (beta chain) under discussion was sequenced for a study of regulatory T cells in long-lasting Graves disease. Background on the study: Newly diagnosed Graves' patients had under 3 months of antithyroid drugs. The study, taken as a whole, reports: With persistent disease, TRBV28, TRBJ1-2 and TRBJ2-5 were the favored segments.

This clonotype was seen many times. What it binds is not known. For TCR beta, libraries came from iRepertoire HTBI primers and Arm-PCR of CDR3 regions. Via MiXCR, TCRdb re-called the multiplex PCR reads, giving one row per CDR3 protein. The table records approximately 230,000 distinct CDR3 sequences, around 19% of them present only once. In germline, CDR1 is SQVTM, CDR2 ANQGSEA. V gave up 4 bases and J gave up 1 base, with 12 bases separating them. The length of the CDR3 is 14 residues. Time point noted: newly diagnosed GD, antithyroid drugs for less than 3 months. RNA isolated from PBMCs was used to make the TCR library.

Sequenced here: peripheral blood mononuclear cells (PBMCs), sampled at new diagnosis, from a patient treated with antithyroid drugs. The source is a female donor with Graves disease. J is TRBJ2-3 and V is TRBV29-1; the D is unclear. The CDR3 sequence: CSVGISLGTDTQYF. Written as DNA, the CDR3 is TGCAGCGTTGGGATCTCGCTAGGCACAGATACGCAGTATTTT.